This entry features one T cell receptor beta chain sequence. Naive CD8 isolation took CD45RO-negative cells positively selected for CCR7 and excluded terminally differentiated effector memory CD45RA+ cells. The sample belongs to a study of shared clonotypes between healthy human individuals. The ends lost 5 bases at V and 5 bases at J; junction bases unmatched: 11. This CDR3 is built from 15 residues. Germline V gene lookup returns CDR1 SQVTM and CDR2 ANQGSEA. Evenly divided among several immunoSEQ plates was the genomic DNA of each subset. Sequenced by immunoSEQ multiplex PCR; TCRdb stores in-frame clones only, minus some. This sample has roughly 2.1 million clones, with just over 90% found just once.

This chain connects TRBV29-1 to TRBJ1-5, with 8 bases fitting TRBD1. Sequencing was carried out using naive CD8+ T cells from PBMCs. The clonotype was recovered from a man aged 18-30 years in good health. Some clones in this sample may be carry-over from other donors' samples. The CDR3 sequence: CSVSTGTGDYQPQHF. The DNA for the CDR3 is TGCAGCGTTAGCACCGGGACAGGCGATTATCAGCCCCAGCATTTT.